The 6 T cell receptor beta chains reported below all come from one sample, sequenced in a study of cytomegalovirus exposure and HLA in healthy donors. In the PCR, 60 Vbeta and 13 Jbeta primers were used. The data were produced by immunoSEQ multiplex PCR, yet TCRdb's version contains in-frame clones alone and is incomplete. The sample carries under 200,000 clones, 60% to 80% recorded once. Input material: PBMCs. Source of these receptors: a female donor in good health and CMV-seronegative.

The chain is built from TRBV19 and TRBJ2-7, with 12 bases lining up with TRBD2. J was trimmed by 6 bases and V by 5 bases; bases with no gene match: 5. Looked up from germline, CDR1 is LNHDA and CDR2 is SQIVND (reference sequence). The CDR3 is 14 residues long. CDR3 residues: CASSLTSGSSEQYF. CDR3 DNA: TGTGCCAGTAGTCTGACTAGCGGGAGTAGCGAGCAGTACTTC. The entire variable domain, with the rest obtained from reference TRBV19 and TRBJ2-7, is as follows: DGGITQSPKYLFRKEGQNVTLSCEQNLNHDAMYWYRQDPGQGLRLIYYSQIVNDFQKGDIAEGYSVSREKKESFPLTVTSAQKNPTAFYLCASSLTSGSSEQYFGPGTRLTVT.

This chain joins TRBV28 and TRBJ2-3; a weak D match, TRBD2 (6 bases). This CDR3 region has 16 residues. The V and J ends lost 4 bases and 0 bases respectively, with 14 bases between them. Looked up from germline, CDR1 is MDHEN and CDR2 is SYDVKM. The CDR3 nucleotides read TGTGCCAGCAGTTCTCCGGGCGGGGACAGCACAGATACGCAGTATTTT. It specifies CASSSPGGDSTDTQYF.

The V gene is TRBV7-2, the J gene TRBJ2-1; 9 bases fit TRBD2. The CDR3 is made up of 15 amino acids. V lost 1 base and J lost 7; bases outside the gene matches: 5. CDR1 is SGHTA, CDR2 FQGNSA, per germline. The CDR3 bases are TGTGCCAGCAGCTTAGGCAGCGGGGGGCCGAATGAGCAGTTCTTC. Translated, it gives CASSLGSGGPNEQFF.

This chain connects TRBV19 to TRBJ1-3; 7 bases map to TRBD1. The CDR3 totals 15 residues. V shed 5 bases, J shed 0 bases, and the junction held 4 bases outside the gene matches. Germline V lookup: CDR1 LNHDA, CDR2 SQIVND (reference sequence). Here the CDR3 DNA reads TGTGCCAGTAGTTCGGACAGGAGCTCTGGAAACACCATATATTTT. Translating gives CASSSDRSSGNTIYF.

This rearrangement joins TRBV5-1 to TRBJ1-5, with 10 bases identical to TRBD1. V shed 2 bases, J shed 1 base, and the junction held 3 bases outside the gene matches. This CDR3 region has 16 residues. Germline values: CDR1 SGHRS, CDR2 YFSETQ. CDR3 loop: CASSFGQGGSNQPQHF. Written as DNA, the CDR3 is TGCGCCAGCAGCTTCGGACAGGGGGGGAGCAATCAGCCCCAGCATTTT.

This clone appeared once. The chain recombines TRBV28 with TRBJ1-2; 7 bases match TRBD1. This CDR3 region has 14 residues. The V and J ends lost 2 bases and 8 bases, in that order; junction bases with no gene match: 8. Per germline, CDR1 MDHEN and CDR2 SYDVKM. The CDR3 DNA follows: TGTGCCAGCAGTTTAAGTAGGGGGCGCCGGGGCTACACCTTC. Translated: CASSLSRGRRGYTF.